These 27 T cell receptor beta chains came from one sample sequenced in a study of control samples from healthy donors and cancer patients. TCRdb's copy holds only in-frame clones and misses some; the assay was immunoSEQ multiplex PCR. Of approximately 100,000 clones in the sample, over 85% were seen once. The sequencing input was blood. The receptors shown here come from a human donor in good health. The donor label of this sample is uncertain.

The chain joins TRBV9 to TRBJ1-1; D not resolved. Trimming stripped 0 bases from V and 3 bases from J, with 6 bases between. The length of the CDR3 is 13 residues. Looked up from germline, CDR1 is SGDLS and CDR2 is YYNGEE. CDR3 loop: CASSVEGYTEAFF. DNA for the CDR3: TGTGCCAGCAGCGTAGAGGGTTACACTGAAGCTTTCTTT.

The rearrangement uses TRBV5-1 and TRBJ2-7, with D perhaps matching TRBD2 (5 bases). Looked up from germline, CDR1 is SGHRS and CDR2 is YFSETQ. Trimming shortened V by 5 bases and J by 3 bases, and 12 bases separated the two germline ends. This CDR3 comprises 13 residues. In DNA, the CDR3 is TGCGCCAGCAGGAGGGTTGGGAGCTACGAGCAGTACTTC. This encodes CASRRVGSYEQYF.

This chain connects TRBV14 to TRBJ2-2; D is uncertain. Trimming removed 1 base at V and 7 bases at J, with 7 bases between. This CDR3 contains 13 residues. Per germline, CDR1 SGHDN and CDR2 FVKESK. This CDR3 reads CASSQVWFGELFF. The CDR3 DNA is TGTGCCAGCAGCCAAGTCTGGTTCGGGGAGCTGTTTTTT.

The rearrangement joins TRBV3-1 (or the pseudogene TRBV3-2) to TRBJ2-6, with D unresolved. V was pared by 1 base and J by 0 bases, with 7 bases between. CDR3 length: 16 residues. The V gene's germline CDR1 is LGHDT and CDR2 YNNKEL (reference sequence). The CDR3 coding sequence is TGTGCCAGCAGCCAAGGGTCCGGCTCTGGGGCCAACGTCCTGACTTTC. It encodes CASSQGSGSGANVLTF.

The J gene is TRBJ1-6, the V gene TRBV3-1 (or the pseudogene TRBV3-2); D may be TRBD1 (5 bases). Per germline, CDR1 LGHDT and CDR2 YNNKEL (reference sequence). The length of the CDR3 is 16 residues. V shed 0 bases and J shed 7 bases, with 13 bases lying between them. CDR3 nucleotide sequence: TGTGCCAGCAGCCAAGATCCGCCAGGGTGGAATTCACCCCTCCACTTT. Translated, it gives CASSQDPPGWNSPLHF.

The chain combines TRBV29-1 with TRBJ2-5; TRBD1 matches 10 bases. This CDR3 spans 14 amino acids. Germline-derived CDR1 and CDR2 are SQVTM and ANQGSEA. Trimming at V came to 5 bases and at J to 5 bases, leaving 8 bases not matched to a gene. CDR3 DNA sequence: TGCAGCGTTTGGACAGGGGGGGTCGGGGAGACCCAGTACTTC. Translation: CSVWTGGVGETQYF.

The genes are TRBV7-3 and TRBJ1-1, with 7 positions matching TRBD1. CDR3 length: 14 amino acids. V trimming: 4 bases; J trimming: 4 bases; junction bases outside the gene matches: 6. Per germline, CDR1 SGHTA and CDR2 FQGTGA. Here the CDR3 reads CASSSTGSFTEAFF. The CDR3 nucleotides are TGTGCCAGCAGCTCGACAGGGAGTTTCACTGAAGCTTTCTTT.

This chain uses TRBV30 with TRBJ1-4; D unclear. Germline V lookup: CDR1 GTSNPN, CDR2 SVGIG (reference sequence). The CDR3 consists of 14 residues. Trimming stripped 0 bases from V and 2 bases from J, with 7 bases between. In DNA form, the CDR3 reads TGTGCCTGGAGTGTAGTGGGCACTAATGAAAAACTGTTTTTT. The encoded protein is CAWSVVGTNEKLFF.

CDR3 nucleotides: TGTGCCAGCAGCCGACAGGGATACAATGAGCAGTTCTTC. It is translated as CASSRQGYNEQFF. This chain connects TRBV7-3 to TRBJ2-1, with 7 bases lining up with TRBD1. Trimming removed 5 bases from V and 4 bases from J; junction bases left unmatched: 2. The germline V gene has CDR1 SGHTA and CDR2 FQGTGA. The CDR3 contains 13 residues.

V usage is TRBV27 and J usage is TRBJ2-1, with 9 bases fitting TRBD2. Germline lookup yields CDR1 MNHEY and CDR2 SMNVEV (reference sequence). CDR3 size: 15 residues. The J segment lost 3 bases and the V segment lost 5 bases, leaving 5 bases of the junction unmatched. The CDR3 loop is CASSRSGGRYNEQFF. The CDR3 DNA follows: TGTGCCAGCAGTCGTAGCGGGGGCCGCTACAATGAGCAGTTCTTC.

V gene TRBV19 combines with J gene TRBJ1-4; the D is unclear. V lost 8 bases to trimming and J lost 0 bases, with 10 bases between them. The CDR3 has 14 residues. Germline V lookup: CDR1 LNHDA, CDR2 SQIVND (reference sequence). The CDR3 nucleotides are TGTGCCAGTGGGTTCGGCGCAACTAATGAAAAACTGTTTTTT. This gives the protein CASGFGATNEKLFF.

CDR3 in amino acids: CASSRRTSGGTYNEQFF. The CDR3 region has the DNA TGTGCCAGCAGCCGACGGACTAGCGGGGGAACCTACAATGAGCAGTTCTTC. The chain uses TRBV5-4 and TRBJ2-1; 13 bases map to TRBD2. J was trimmed by 2 bases and V by 4 bases; bases with no gene match: 6. The CDR3 extends over 17 amino acids. Germline CDR1 reads SGHNT; CDR2 reads YYREEE (reference sequence).

The CDR3 DNA is TGTGCCAGTAGTTTCGCAGGGTCCGGAAACACCATATATTTT. It specifies CASSFAGSGNTIYF. The rearrangement joins TRBV19 to TRBJ1-3; TRBD1 is a possible D gene (5 bases). The CDR3 loop spans 14 amino acids. Germline V gene data show CDR1 as LNHDA and CDR2 as SQIVND (reference sequence). Trimming took off 5 bases at V and 4 bases at J, with 12 bases between the two ends. Looking up the rest from reference TRBV19 and TRBJ1-3 gives the full variable domain: DGGITQSPKYLFRKEGQNVTLSCEQNLNHDAMYWYRQDPGQGLRLIYYSQIVNDFQKGDIAEGYSVSREKKESFPLTVTSAQKNPTAFYLCASSFAGSGNTIYFGEGSWLTVV.

The V and J genes are TRBV6-5 and TRBJ2-7; D is perhaps TRBD1 or TRBD2 (5 bases each). Germline-derived CDR1 and CDR2 are MNHEY and SVGAGI. This CDR3 has 14 residues. The V end lost 3 bases, the J end lost 7 bases, and 16 bases lay between the germline ends. The CDR3 region is CASSYGDGLLEQYF. As DNA, the CDR3 is TGTGCCAGCAGTTATGGGGACGGGCTTCTGGAGCAGTACTTC.

This rearrangement joins TRBV19 to TRBJ1-5, with a weak D call TRBD1 (5 bases). The germline gives CDR1 LNHDA, CDR2 SQIVND (reference sequence). With 7 bases removed from V and 4 bases from J, the gap between germline ends came to 26 bases. The CDR3 loop spans 18 amino acids. Here the CDR3 DNA reads TGTGCCAGTACCAGAACAACGAGGGGCCGATTCGGTAATCAGCCCCAGCATTTT. Translating it yields CASTRTTRGRFGNQPQHF. The full variable domain, with the rest looked up from reference TRBV19 and TRBJ1-5, is DGGITQSPKYLFRKEGQNVTLSCEQNLNHDAMYWYRQDPGQGLRLIYYSQIVNDFQKGDIAEGYSVSREKKESFPLTVTSAQKNPTAFYLCASTRTTRGRFGNQPQHFGDGTRLSIL.

This clone was detected once. This chain uses TRBV9 with TRBJ2-5; TRBD1 aligns across 7 bases. Per germline, CDR1 SGDLS and CDR2 YYNGEE. Trimming removed 4 bases from V and 4 bases from J; junction bases left unmatched: 4. CDR3 length: 13 amino acids. The chain's CDR3 is CASSLTGSETQYF. The CDR3 nucleotides read TGTGCCAGCAGCTTGACAGGGTCAGAGACCCAGTACTTC.

The chain is built from TRBV15 and TRBJ1-4; tentatively, D is TRBD1 (5 bases). V dropped 5 bases and J dropped 3 bases, with 16 bases sitting between them. The CDR3 spans 16 residues. From germline, CDR1 is LNHNV and CDR2 YYDKDF (reference sequence). The CDR3 region is CATSPGGSSANEKLFF. The CDR3 DNA follows: TGTGCCACCAGCCCGGGGGGTTCTAGTGCTAATGAAAAACTGTTTTTT.

V usage is TRBV6-5 and J usage is TRBJ1-6; 7 bases map to TRBD1. Germline CDR1 and CDR2: MNHEY and SVGAGI. V dropped 5 bases and J dropped 3; count of bases not matched to a gene: 4. This CDR3 spans 15 amino acids. This CDR3 reads CASSPGTVYNSPLHF. The CDR3 DNA is TGTGCCAGCAGTCCTGGGACAGTCTATAATTCACCCCTCCACTTT.

This chain connects TRBV24-1 to TRBJ1-2; tentatively, D is TRBD1 (6 bases). The CDR3 sequence is 13 residues long. Germline CDR1 reads KGHDR; CDR2 reads SFDVKD. Trimming left V 4 bases short and J 2 bases short, with 7 bases between. The CDR3 here is CATSEQGNYGYTF. The CDR3 coding sequence is TGTGCCACCAGTGAACAGGGAAACTATGGCTACACCTTC.

The chain recombines TRBV3-1 (or the pseudogene TRBV3-2) with TRBJ1-2; 9 bases align to TRBD1. This CDR3 spans 13 amino acids. V gave up 3 bases and J gave up 8 bases; unmatched junction bases: 4. Germline V CDR1 and CDR2: LGHDT, YNNKEL (reference sequence). CDR3 sequence reads: CASSHGTGLGYTF. CDR3 in DNA: TGTGCCAGCAGCCATGGGACAGGGCTCGGCTACACCTTC.

V is TRBV6-5 and J is TRBJ2-1; 8 bases match TRBD1. The CDR3 extends over 14 amino acids. The junction had 6 bases not matched to a gene; V was cut back by 6 bases and J by 5 bases. The germline gives CDR1 MNHEY, CDR2 SVGAGI. The CDR3 DNA reads TGTGCCAGCAGACGGACAGGGAGAAACAATGAGCAGTTCTTC. Amino acids: CASRRTGRNNEQFF.

V and J are TRBV12-3 or TRBV12-4 and TRBJ1-2; TRBD1 matches at 7 bases. J was trimmed by 8 bases and V by 5 bases; bases with no gene match: 8. The CDR3 loop spans 13 amino acids. This CDR3 reads CASSPQGVMGYTF. CDR3 bases: TGTGCCAGCAGTCCTCAGGGGGTTATGGGCTACACCTTC.

CDR3 protein: CASAGGPVNEQFF. CDR3 DNA sequence: TGTGCCAGTGCCGGGGGGCCTGTGAATGAGCAGTTCTTC. V and J are TRBV11-3 and TRBJ2-1; a weak D match, TRBD2 (7 bases). Deletions cut 9 bases from V and 7 bases from J, with 16 bases between. The germline gives CDR1 SGHNT, CDR2 YENEEA. The CDR3 runs 13 residues.

V and J are TRBV7-6 and TRBJ1-3; unclear D gene. Trimming pared 1 base from V and 0 bases from J, leaving 10 bases between. The CDR3 contains 16 residues. Germline V CDR1 and CDR2: SGHVS, FNYEAQ. The CDR3 sequence is CASSLGTTSSGNTIYF. CDR3 coding DNA: TGTGCCAGCAGCTTAGGTACTACGAGCTCTGGAAACACCATATATTTT. Full variable domain (remainder filled in from reference TRBV7-6 and TRBJ1-3): GAGVSQSPRYKVTKRGQDVALRCDPISGHVSLYWYRQALGQGPEFLTYFNYEAQQDKSGLPNDRFSAERPEGSISTLTIQRTEQRDSAMYRCASSLGTTSSGNTIYFGEGSWLTVV.

This clone was seen a handful of times. In DNA, the CDR3 is TGTGCCAGCAGATCGTGGCAGGGCACTGAAGCTTTCTTT. As protein: CASRSWQGTEAFF. The chain links TRBV27 to TRBJ1-1; TRBD1 might be the D (5 bases). Germline V gives CDR1 MNHEY, CDR2 SMNVEV (reference sequence). V lost 6 bases and J lost 4, with 12 bases in between. The CDR3 length is 13 residues.

This chain joins TRBV5-1 and TRBJ1-1; TRBD1 matches at 11 bases. Germline V CDR1 and CDR2: SGHRS, YFSETQ. Unmatched junction bases numbered 4, after V lost 4 bases and J lost 5 bases. CDR3 size: 14 residues. CDR3 protein: CASSQGQGVTEAFF. The CDR3 DNA follows: TGCGCCAGCAGCCAGGGACAGGGGGTGACTGAAGCTTTCTTT.

The chain links TRBV5-1 to TRBJ2-7; 7 nucleotides align to TRBD1. The V gene end was trimmed by 4 bases and the J gene end by 3 bases; junction bases not matched to a gene: 4. Germline V gene sequence: CDR1 SGHRS, CDR2 YFSETQ. The length of the CDR3 is 13 residues. CDR3 DNA: TGCGCCAGCAGCCGAGGGACAGACTACGAGCAGTACGTC. Its translation: CASSRGTDYEQYV.